Presented here are 14 T cell receptor beta chains from one specimen sequenced in a study of PD-L1 blockade in urothelial cancer. Sequencing was performed with immunoSEQ multiplex PCR; in TCRdb, only in-frame clones are kept and a portion is missing. The sample comprises some 22,000 clones, around 91% of which are singletons, and around 15% rests with the top ten. Sequences were derived from PBMCs, sampled around atezolizumab (anti-PD-L1) treatment. The receptors come from a woman aged 55-75 years with urothelial cancer.

The chain joins TRBV7-9 to TRBJ1-2; tentative D call: TRBD1 (5 bases). The CDR3 covers 14 residues. The V gene lost 5 bases and the J gene lost 4 bases, with 14 bases spanning the gap. Germline V gene data show CDR1 as SEHNR and CDR2 as FQNEAQ (reference sequence). This CDR3 is CASSATQGGYGYTF. The CDR3 DNA reads TGTGCCAGCAGCGCGACCCAGGGAGGCTATGGCTACACCTTC. Variable domain in full (rest from reference TRBV7-9 and TRBJ1-2): DTGVSQNPRHKITKRGQNVTFRCDPISEHNRLYWYRQTLGQGPEFLTYFQNEAQLEKSRLLSDRFSAERPKGSFSTLEIQRTEQGDSAMYLCASSATQGGYGYTFGSGTRLTVV.

This clone showed up just once. The V and J genes are TRBV5-1 and TRBJ2-6; D gene uncertain. Germline lookup yields CDR1 SGHRS and CDR2 YFSETQ. Trimming stripped 1 base from V and 3 bases from J, with 5 bases between. CDR3 size: 14 residues. In DNA, the CDR3 is TGCGCCAGCAGCTTGTCGCGTGGGGCCAACGTCCTGACTTTC. Protein sequence: CASSLSRGANVLTF.

About this clone: One end of the junction fails to match germline, which may point to a read error. This chain joins TRBV4-1 and TRBJ2-1; 9 bases are a match to TRBD2. Germline CDR1 reads MGHRA; CDR2 reads YSYEKL. The CDR3 runs 16 residues. The chain's CDR3 is CASSQAAGLAGNERFF. Written as DNA, the CDR3 is TGCGCCAGCAGCCAAGCGGCGGGACTAGCAGGCAATGAGCGGTTCTTC.

The J gene is TRBJ1-1, the V gene TRBV2; 10 bases are a match to TRBD1. Germline CDR1 and CDR2: SNHLY and FYNNEI. The trim removed 7 bases at V and 5 bases at J, leaving 7 bases unmatched. The CDR3 is 14 residues long. CDR3 DNA sequence: TGTGCCAGCACCACGACAGGGGGCAGGACTGAAGCTTTCTTT. Its translation: CASTTTGGRTEAFF.

J is TRBJ1-4 and V is TRBV15; TRBD1 might be the D (6 bases). The germline gives CDR1 LNHNV, CDR2 YYDKDF (reference sequence). The CDR3 has 16 residues. V lost 0 bases to trimming and J lost 8 bases, with 16 bases between them. The CDR3 DNA reads TGTGCCACCAGCAGAGATCTTTTGGGGGACACAGAAAAACTGTTTTTT. Its translation is CATSRDLLGDTEKLFF.

This clone was picked up one time. The V call is TRBV10-3, the J call TRBJ2-7; maybe TRBD2 (7 bases). V was trimmed by 6 bases and J by 5 bases, leaving 17 bases between them. The CDR3 loop spans 14 amino acids. Germline loops: CDR1 ENHRY, CDR2 SYGVKD. The CDR3 DNA follows: TGTGCCATCAGAAACCCCAGGGGAGGGGACGAGCAGTACTTC. This encodes CAIRNPRGGDEQYF.

J is TRBJ1-1 and V is TRBV7-2, with D perhaps matching TRBD1 (6 bases). Germline CDR1 is SGHTA and CDR2 is FQGNSA. Trimming took 4 bases from V and 1 from J, leaving 16 bases between them. The length of the CDR3 is 16 residues. The CDR3 nucleotides are TGTGCCAGCAGCTCCCATAGTACAGGGAGGAACACTGAAGCTTTCTTT. Translating it yields CASSSHSTGRNTEAFF.

V usage is TRBV5-4 and J usage is TRBJ2-5, with a tentative D call TRBD2 (5 bases). V shed 3 bases and J shed 5 bases, with 8 bases lying between them. This CDR3 contains 12 residues. Per germline, CDR1 SGHNT and CDR2 YYREEE (reference sequence). CDR3 nucleotide sequence: TGTGCCAGCAGCTCGCCGGGGGAGACCCAGTACTTC. Amino acids: CASSSPGETQYF.

The genes are TRBV10-3 and TRBJ1-5; 10 nucleotides agree with TRBD1. The CDR3 loop spans 13 amino acids. V gave up 6 bases and J gave up 7 bases; unmatched junction bases: 3. Germline V gives CDR1 ENHRY, CDR2 SYGVKD. Here the CDR3 DNA reads TGTGCCATCAGCTGGGACAGGGGCCAGCCCCAGCATTTT. Protein sequence: CAISWDRGQPQHF.

V is TRBV18 and J is TRBJ1-2; D is uncertain. V was cut by 4 bases and J by 8 bases, with 23 bases left in between. The CDR3 runs to 16 residues. The germline V gene has CDR1 KGHSH and CDR2 LQKENI. CDR3: CASSQTGDATIGGYTF. In DNA, the CDR3 is TGTGCCAGCTCACAGACTGGTGATGCCACGATTGGGGGCTACACCTTC.

This clone was detected a few times. The genes are TRBV2 and TRBJ2-1; 7 bases map to TRBD1. Germline loops: CDR1 SNHLY, CDR2 FYNNEI. This CDR3 has 12 amino acids. The CDR3 DNA sequence: TGTTGTAGCAGGGGGTTATACAATGAGCAGTTCTTC. This encodes CCSRGLYNEQFF. Full variable domain (missing parts from reference TRBV2 and TRBJ2-1): EPEVTQTPSHQVTQMGQEVILRCVPISNHLYFYWYRQILGQKVEFLVSFYNNEISEKSEIFDDQFSVERPDGSNFTLKIRSTKLEDSAMYFCCSRGLYNEQFFGPGTRLTVL.

The rearrangement joins TRBV7-9 to TRBJ2-3; 12 nucleotides match TRBD2. Trimming at V came to 3 bases and at J to 4 bases, leaving 8 bases not matched to a gene. Germline-derived CDR1 and CDR2 are SEHNR and FQNEAQ (reference sequence). The CDR3 runs 17 residues. CDR3 protein: CASSLWASGRDADTQYF. The CDR3 region has the DNA TGTGCCAGCAGCTTGTGGGCTAGCGGGAGGGACGCAGATACGCAGTATTTT.

There are a few counts of this clone. Just one base apart from a much larger clone, this may be a read error. J is TRBJ2-5 and V is TRBV6-1; 9 bases line up with TRBD1. This CDR3 is built from 13 residues. CDR1 is MNHNS and CDR2 is SASEGT in the germline V gene. V dropped 6 bases and J dropped 3; count of bases not matched to a gene: 2. The CDR3 coding sequence is TGTGCCAGCAGAAGGACAGGGGAAGAGACCCAGTACTTC. Its protein product is CASRRTGEETQYF.

This sequence joins TRBV2 and TRBJ2-1; weak D call: TRBD2 (5 bases). Germline V lookup: CDR1 SNHLY, CDR2 FYNNEI. This CDR3 spans 16 amino acids. The V end was cut by 5 bases, the J end by 0 bases, with 14 bases between. CDR3 sequence reads: CASSRGTGPSYNEQFF. The DNA for the CDR3 is TGTGCCAGCAGTCGGGGTACCGGGCCCTCCTACAATGAGCAGTTCTTC.